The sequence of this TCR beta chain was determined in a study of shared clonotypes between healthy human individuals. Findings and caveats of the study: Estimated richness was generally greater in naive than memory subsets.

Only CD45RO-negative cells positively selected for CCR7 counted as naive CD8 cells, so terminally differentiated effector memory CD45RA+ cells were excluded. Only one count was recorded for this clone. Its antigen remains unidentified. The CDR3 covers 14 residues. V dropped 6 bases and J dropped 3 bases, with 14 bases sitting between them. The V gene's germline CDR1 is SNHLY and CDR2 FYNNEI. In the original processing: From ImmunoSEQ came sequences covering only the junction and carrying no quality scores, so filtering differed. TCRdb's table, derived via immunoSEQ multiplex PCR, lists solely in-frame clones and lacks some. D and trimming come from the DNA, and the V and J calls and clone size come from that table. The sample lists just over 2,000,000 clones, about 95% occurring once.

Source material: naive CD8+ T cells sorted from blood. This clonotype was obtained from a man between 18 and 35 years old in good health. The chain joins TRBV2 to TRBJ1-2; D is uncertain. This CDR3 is CASRVVEVYYGYTF. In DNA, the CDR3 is TGTGCCAGCAGGGTCGTCGAGGTTTACTATGGCTACACCTTC.